The 27 T cell receptor beta chains reported below all come from one sample, sequenced in a study of tumor-infiltrating lymphocytes in oesophageal squamous cell carcinoma. TCRdb re-derived calls from the PCR reads in MiXCR, one entry per CDR3 protein. Of more than 7,000 distinct CDR3 sequences in the sample, around 14% are singletons; the top ten hold around 13%. Sample: blood. The receptors stem from a male donor with esophageal squamous cell carcinoma.

This chain connects TRBV20-1 to TRBJ1-1; 10 nucleotides line up with TRBD1. The V and J ends lost 6 bases and 11 bases, in that order; junction bases with no gene match: 21. Germline assignment: CDR1 DFQATT and CDR2 SNEGSKA (reference sequence). This CDR3 is 16 amino acids long. The chain's CDR3 is CSAREFGTGAPGGAFF. Here the CDR3 DNA reads TGCAGTGCCCGAGAATTTGGGACAGGGGCTCCGGGTGGGGCTTTCTTT.

Many counts were recorded for this clonotype. The V gene is TRBV6-6, the J gene TRBJ1-2; 10 bases line up with TRBD1. In germline, CDR1 is MNHNY, CDR2 SVGAGI (reference sequence). Trimming cost V 2 bases and J 6 bases; bases outside gene matches: 3. CDR3 length: 14 amino acids. The CDR3 sequence: CASSYGDRGNGYTF. The CDR3 DNA reads TGTGCCAGCAGTTACGGGGACAGGGGAAATGGCTACACCTTC.

In its sample, this clonotype is medium-sized. The rearrangement joins TRBV6-1 to TRBJ2-2; tentatively, D is TRBD1 (6 bases). V shed 6 bases and J shed 2 bases, with 19 bases lying between them. Germline V gene data show CDR1 as MNHNS and CDR2 as SASEGT. The CDR3 has 17 residues. The CDR3 region is CASSTNPGQGNTGELFF. DNA for the CDR3: TGTGCCAGCAGCACTAACCCGGGACAAGGCAACACCGGGGAGCTGTTTTTT.

Regarding this clonotype: The conserved phenylalanine or tryptophan is not found at the CDR3 terminus, so this likely reflects a read error. The limits of the CDR3 on the DNA are not certain, so only TCRdb's listed CDR3 is given. J is TRBJ2-5 and V is TRBV11-2; no DNA check was done on the table's D call, TRBD2. Including both end residues, the CDR3 is 18 amino acids long. The germline V gene encodes CDR1 SGHAT and CDR2 FQNNGV. CDR3 in amino acids: CASSDPRTTYNSPLHFGN.

This clonotype is labeled as medium-sized. Mismatch with germline at one junction end may stem from a read error. V usage is TRBV12-3 or TRBV12-4 and J usage is TRBJ2-7; D is possibly TRBD2 (6 bases). The CDR3 consists of 21 residues. The DNA of the CDR3 is TGTGCCAGCAGTTTATGGGCTCCCTGGGACTCCGGGTTGTCAGACAATTCACCCCTCCACTTC. This sequence encodes CASSLWAPWDSGLSDNSPLHF.

This clonotype was counted at least ten times. This chain links TRBV7-2 with TRBJ2-6; D not certain. Trimming took off 3 bases at V and 18 bases at J, with 6 bases between the two ends. CDR3 size: 9 residues. Germline CDR1 is SGHTA and CDR2 is FQGNSA. This chain's CDR3 is CASSFTGTF. For the CDR3, the DNA is TGTGCCAGCAGCTTTACCGGGACTTTC. Based on the CDR3 plus reference TRBV7-2 and TRBJ2-6, the full variable domain is GAGVSQSPSNKVTEKGKDVELRCDPISGHTALYWYRQSLGQGLEFLIYFQGNSAPDKSGLPSDRFSAERTGGSVSTLTIQRTQQEDSAVYLCASSFTGTFGAGSRLTVL.

The V and J genes are TRBV5-4 and TRBJ2-6; D gene unclear. V was cut by 5 bases and J by 8 bases, with 11 bases left in between. Germline V gives CDR1 SGHNT, CDR2 YYREEE (reference sequence). The CDR3 has 13 amino acids. CDR3 in DNA: TGTGCCAGCAGGGAGCAGGTTACCAACGTCCTGACTTTC. It encodes CASREQVTNVLTF.

The chain has TRBV19 and TRBJ1-1, with 7 bases matching TRBD1. Germline values: CDR1 LNHDA, CDR2 SQIVND (reference sequence). The CDR3 is 15 residues long. J was trimmed by 4 bases and V by 5 bases; bases with no gene match: 10. The CDR3 region is CASSVPGQWATEAFF. DNA for the CDR3: TGTGCCAGTAGTGTCCCGGGACAGTGGGCCACTGAAGCTTTCTTT.

This clonotype showed up many times. V and J are TRBV25-1 and TRBJ1-3; TRBD1 aligns across 7 bases. Germline CDR1 reads MGHDK; CDR2 reads SYGVNS. V trimming: 6 bases; J trimming: 1 base; junction bases outside the gene matches: 3. The CDR3 sequence is 14 residues long. CDR3 nucleotides: TGTGCCAGCAGGGAGACAGGGTCTGGAAACACCATATATTTT. Protein product: CASRETGSGNTIYF.

This clonotype was observed at least ten times. The gene calls are TRBV10-1 and TRBJ2-2, with 12 bases identical to TRBD2. V gave up 11 bases and J gave up 2 bases; unmatched junction bases: 12. Germline assignment: CDR1 WNHNN and CDR2 SYGVQD (reference sequence). The CDR3 runs to 17 residues. The CDR3 loop is CAADTSGGPLNTGELFF. The CDR3 DNA reads TGCGCCGCGGATACTAGCGGGGGGCCCCTTAACACCGGGGAGCTGTTTTTT.

Of note for this clonotype: Lacking the conserved final phenylalanine or tryptophan, this CDR3 likely reflects a read error. No DNA is shown, since the ends of the CDR3 on it are uncertain; the CDR3 is the one TCRdb lists. V and J are TRBV7-6 and TRBJ1-1; TRBD1, the table's D call, was not compared with the DNA. Germline CDR1 is SGHVS and CDR2 is FNYEAQ. The CDR3 adds up to 16 amino acids, both ends counted. CDR3 protein: CASSLGQGETFSTSAP.

As for this clonotype: Since no conserved phenylalanine or tryptophan closes the CDR3, a read error is the likely cause. The DNA is omitted, as the CDR3 cannot be located on it reliably, and the CDR3 follows TCRdb's listing. V usage is TRBV6-6 and J usage is TRBJ1-6; the table gives TRBD1 as D, unverified against the DNA. The CDR3 sequence runs 13 residues, both termini included. CDR1 is MNHNY, CDR2 SVGAGI, per germline (reference sequence). The CDR3 sequence: CASSAGEIYEQYC.

This clonotype was observed many times. Likely a read error: the CDR3 ends without its conserved phenylalanine or tryptophan. The DNA is left out, because the CDR3 cannot be placed on it with certainty; the CDR3 is given as TCRdb lists it. The rearrangement links TRBV7-8 to TRBJ2-5; the table's D call, TRBD1, has no DNA check behind it. Germline V lookup: CDR1 SGHVS, CDR2 FQNEAQ. The CDR3 comprises 18 residues, both ends counted. The CDR3 is CASSPRGTVGNYGYTFGS.

Of note for this clonotype: No conserved phenylalanine or tryptophan ends this CDR3, so it is likely a read error. No DNA is shown, since the ends of the CDR3 on it are uncertain; the CDR3 is the one TCRdb lists. The V call is TRBV7-8, the J call TRBJ2-3; TRBD2, as called in the table, went unchecked against the DNA. Germline loops: CDR1 SGHVS, CDR2 FQNEAQ. The CDR3 totals 15 residues, both ends included. CDR3 region: CASSLYSAYGYTFGP.

A word on this clonotype: Lacking the conserved final phenylalanine or tryptophan, this CDR3 likely reflects a read error. No DNA is shown, since the ends of the CDR3 on it are uncertain; the CDR3 is the one TCRdb lists. This chain links TRBV11-2 with TRBJ2-7; the D call of TRBD1 is as the table states it, not checked on the DNA. CDR1 is SGHAT and CDR2 is FQNNGV in the germline V gene. The CDR3 adds up to 16 amino acids, both ends counted. The CDR3 loop reads CASSLPGDNYGYTFGS.

The sample holds many counts of this clonotype. The chain combines TRBV12-3 or TRBV12-4 with TRBJ2-7, with 11 bases fitting TRBD2. V was clipped by 5 bases and J by 7 bases; unmatched bases: 10. The CDR3 spans 15 residues. CDR3 DNA sequence: TGTGCCAGCAGTCTTAGCGGGGGGGCGTCCAATGAGCAGTACTTC. Translation gives CASSLSGGASNEQYF.

This clonotype was detected ten times or more. Germline and junction disagree at one end, which may indicate a read error. This chain connects TRBV5-6 to TRBJ2-7; D is ambiguous. This CDR3 has 15 residues. Germline CDR1 reads SGHDT; CDR2 reads YYEEEE. This CDR3 is CASSLRQSRDSPLHF. CDR3 nucleotides: TGTGCCAGCAGCTTACGTCAGAGCCGAGATTCACCCCTCCACTTC.

Within the sample, this clonotype is medium-sized. V and J are TRBV7-6 and TRBJ2-7, with 8 bases fitting TRBD2. V was pared by 2 bases and J by 10 bases, with 7 bases of the junction left unmatched. CDR3 size: 13 residues. Germline V gene data show CDR1 as SGHVS and CDR2 as FNYEAQ. The chain's CDR3 is CASSLLLRGAQYF. In DNA form, the CDR3 reads TGTGCCAGCAGCTTATTGTTGCGGGGGGCCCAGTACTTC.

This clonotype was seen ten or more times. The chain couples TRBV27 to TRBJ1-4, with unresolved D. Germline V CDR1 and CDR2: MNHEY, SMNVEV (reference sequence). The germline V and J ends were trimmed by 5 bases and 0 bases, with 7 bases remaining between them. The CDR3 has 14 residues. This CDR3 reads CASSRGSTNEKLFF. The CDR3 DNA follows: TGTGCCAGCAGTAGAGGGTCAACTAATGAAAAACTGTTTTTT.

By share, this clonotype counts as medium-sized. The chain joins TRBV7-3 to TRBJ2-3, with D possibly being TRBD2 (5 bases). The V gene's germline CDR1 is SGHTA and CDR2 FQGTGA. This CDR3 has 17 residues. Trimming took off 1 base at V and 1 base at J, with 15 bases between the two ends. In DNA, the CDR3 is TGTGCCAGCAGCTTAAGAAGGTCGGGGAGAGGCACAGATACGCAGTATTTT. It translates to CASSLRRSGRGTDTQYF.

For this clonotype: Possible read error: a much larger clone is one base away. The chain has TRBV2 and TRBJ2-4, with no clear D. TRBJ2-1 explains the end of the DNA better; the J call may be wrong. CDR3 length equals 10 residues. The germline CDR1 and CDR2 sequences are SNHLY and FYNNEI. In DNA, the CDR3 is TGTGCCAGACATCAAGAGACCCAGTTCTTC. It codes for CARHQETQFF.

On this clonotype itself: A read error is possible here, since a much larger clone lies one base away. This sequence joins TRBV6-5 and TRBJ2-5; weak D call: TRBD1 (6 bases). Per the germline V gene, CDR1 is MNHEY and CDR2 is SVGAGI. The CDR3 is made up of 16 amino acids. Trimming pared 0 bases from V and 11 bases from J, leaving 22 bases between. As DNA, the CDR3 is TGTGCCAGCAGTTACTCGTCAGGGGTTTCCTACAATGAGCAGTACTTC. Translated, it gives CASSYSSGVSYNEQYF.

With regard to this clonotype: The CDR3 does not end in the conserved phenylalanine or tryptophan, so this is likely a read error. The limits of the CDR3 on the DNA are not certain, so only TCRdb's listed CDR3 is given. The gene calls are TRBV7-6 and TRBJ2-6; the table's D call TRBD1 went unverified against the DNA. From germline, CDR1 is SGHVS and CDR2 FNYEAQ. The CDR3 is 10 amino acids long, termini counted. The CDR3 here is CASSLEGGTS.

This clonotype occurred many times. This could be a read error, since a much larger clone is one nucleotide away. The genes are TRBV6-2 or TRBV6-3 and TRBJ2-7; possible D gene TRBD1, 5 bases. With 5 bases removed from V and 7 bases from J, the gap between germline ends came to 15 bases. Germline CDR1 reads MNHEY; CDR2 reads SVGEGT. The CDR3 length is 13 residues. The CDR3 DNA reads as TGTGCCAGCAGTCACACAGGTTACAATGAGCAGTACTTC. It codes for CASSHTGYNEQYF.

By share of the sample, this clonotype is medium-sized. The chain uses TRBV7-3 and TRBJ2-3, with TRBD2 identical over 13 bases. J was trimmed by 2 bases and V by 6 bases; bases with no gene match: 11. The CDR3 consists of 18 residues. The V gene's germline CDR1 is SGHTA and CDR2 FQGTGA. Written as DNA, the CDR3 is TGTGCCAGCAGTCGGGGACTAGCGGGGACCTTAAACACAGATACGCAGTATTTT. Its protein is CASSRGLAGTLNTDTQYF.

By share, this clonotype counts as medium-sized (0.01 to 0.1%). J is TRBJ2-6 and V is TRBV6-1, with TRBD2 matching 8 bases. The CDR3 covers 18 residues. Per the germline V gene, CDR1 is MNHNS and CDR2 is SASEGT. V was clipped by 6 bases and J by 3 bases; unmatched bases: 13. The CDR3: CASSLRGGVYLGANVLTF. CDR3 DNA sequence: TGTGCCAGCAGCCTACGGGGGGGGGTTTATCTTGGGGCCAACGTCCTGACTTTC.

This clonotype was observed at least ten times. A much more abundant neighbour one base away suggests this may be a read error. V is TRBV7-6 and J is TRBJ2-3, with D possibly TRBD1 on 6 matching bases. V was pared by 5 bases and J by 14 bases, with 32 bases between. CDR3 length equals 17 residues. CDR1 and CDR2 (germline): SGHVS, FNYEAQ. The DNA of the CDR3 is TGTGCCAGCAGCCCCTATAGGGGGACCCTCGCCACCGGGGAGCTGTATTTT. Protein product: CASSPYRGTLATGELYF.